This paragraph reports one T cell receptor beta chain. This CDR3 region has 16 residues. The V segment lost 3 bases and the J segment 5 bases; nucleotides outside the gene matches: 12. CDR1 is GTSNPN, CDR2 SVGIG, per germline (reference sequence). Assay: immunoSEQ multiplex PCR; the TCRdb copy retains only in-frame clones and omits some. The profile shows roughly 150,000 clones, 90% to 95% of them singletons. The data belong to a study of OX40 agonist ivuxolimab in advanced cancers. Material: CD4+ or CD8+ T cells sorted from blood, obtained in a trial of the OX40 agonist ivuxolimab. J is TRBJ1-4 and V is TRBV30, with 7 positions matching TRBD1. The source is an adult with an advanced solid tumor such as melanoma, head and neck, liver or kidney cancer. CDR3 sequence reads: CAWRGLQGLPNEKLFF. The CDR3 nucleotides are TGTGCCTGGAGGGGTCTACAGGGGCTACCCAATGAAAAACTGTTTTTT.